Below are 31 T cell receptor beta chains sequenced from a single sample in a study of blood T cell repertoires in COVID-19. Method: immunoSEQ multiplex PCR; TCRdb's copy keeps in-frame clones and lacks some. The sample contains more than 300,000 clones, 80% to 90% of which appear only once. Sequenced input: PBMCs or T cells enriched from blood (not recorded which). These receptor sequences come from a woman aged 18-29 years who had recovered from COVID-19.

This clone was recorded only once. The V call is TRBV28, the J call TRBJ2-7; TRBD1 is a possible D gene (5 bases). The CDR3 sequence is 14 residues long. The germline gives CDR1 MDHEN, CDR2 SYDVKM. Trimming shortened V by 4 bases and J by 2 bases, and 12 bases separated the two germline ends. DNA for the CDR3: TGTGCCAGCAGTTGGGGCCCGGGCCCCTACGAGCAGTACTTC. The encoded protein is CASSWGPGPYEQYF.

CDR3 coding DNA: TGTGCCAGCAGCGACGGCCCCGGGACAGATACGCAGTATTTT. This translates into CASSDGPGTDTQYF. The chain is built from TRBV7-7 and TRBJ2-3, with D uncertain. The V gene lost 5 bases and the J gene lost 3 bases, with 12 bases spanning the gap. This CDR3 spans 14 amino acids. Germline V gives CDR1 SSHAT, CDR2 FNYEAQ (reference sequence).

The J gene is TRBJ1-1, the V gene TRBV28; TRBD1 matches 8 bases. This CDR3 spans 14 amino acids. Germline trimming cut 7 bases from V and 1 base from J; bases unmatched to any gene: 5. The germline V gene has CDR1 MDHEN and CDR2 SYDVKM. The DNA of the CDR3 is TGTGCCAGCAATTTGGGACAGGAGAACACTGAAGCTTTCTTT. It yields the protein CASNLGQENTEAFF.

The V and J genes are TRBV2 and TRBJ2-7, with D perhaps TRBD2 (6 bases). The CDR3 has 17 residues. V was clipped by 4 bases and J by 0 bases, with 19 bases between them. The V gene's germline CDR1 is SNHLY and CDR2 FYNNEI. The CDR3 loop reads CASSGPPGTSSSYEQYF. DNA of the CDR3: TGTGCCAGCAGTGGGCCCCCCGGGACTTCTAGCTCCTACGAGCAGTACTTC.

The chain links TRBV20-1 to TRBJ2-5; D possibly corresponds to TRBD1 (6 bases). Trimming cost V 3 bases and J 3 bases, with 14 bases left between them. Per the germline V gene, CDR1 is DFQATT and CDR2 is SNEGSKA (reference sequence). This CDR3 has 14 residues. The DNA of the CDR3 is TGCAGTGCTAGTTTAGGGGCAGGGGAAGAGACCCAGTACTTC. Its protein product is CSASLGAGEETQYF.

The chain employs TRBV13 and TRBJ2-3, with D unclear. In germline, CDR1 is PRHDT, CDR2 FYEKMQ (reference sequence). This CDR3 contains 15 residues. V was trimmed by 2 bases and J by 0 bases, leaving 9 bases between them. The CDR3: CASSLYGASTDTQYF. CDR3 DNA: TGTGCCAGCAGCTTATATGGAGCTAGCACAGATACGCAGTATTTT.

The chain joins TRBV2 to TRBJ2-7, with D uncertain. The CDR3 totals 11 residues. V lost 6 bases to trimming and J lost 2 bases, with 5 bases between them. The germline CDR1 and CDR2 sequences are SNHLY and FYNNEI. The CDR3 is CASRTTYEQYF. In nucleotides, the CDR3 is TGTGCCAGCAGGACAACCTACGAGCAGTACTTC.

This chain connects TRBV11-2 to TRBJ2-3; perhaps TRBD1 as D (6 bases). This CDR3 has 16 amino acids. Germline loops: CDR1 SGHAT, CDR2 FQNNGV. The ends were cut back, 2 bases at V and 0 bases at J, with 12 bases in the middle. CDR3 DNA: TGTGCCAGCAGCTTACAGGGGTCAACTAGCACAGATACGCAGTATTTT. It specifies CASSLQGSTSTDTQYF.

The chain recombines TRBV5-1 with TRBJ2-7; tentatively, D is TRBD2 (6 bases). Germline loops: CDR1 SGHRS, CDR2 YFSETQ. V dropped 4 bases and J dropped 2 bases, with 16 bases sitting between them. The CDR3 sequence is 15 residues long. CDR3 DNA: TGCGCCAGCAGCCCCAGAGGGACTTTTGCCTACGAGCAGTACTTC. This encodes CASSPRGTFAYEQYF.

In DNA, the CDR3 is TGTGCCAGCAGCTTTCGCACCGGGGAGCTGTTTTTT. It encodes CASSFRTGELFF. This chain joins TRBV7-6 and TRBJ2-2; D unresolved. Germline lookup yields CDR1 SGHVS and CDR2 FNYEAQ. The CDR3 extends over 12 amino acids. Trimming took off 3 bases at V and 4 bases at J, with 3 bases between the two ends.

The V and J genes are TRBV18 and TRBJ1-1, with D possibly matching TRBD1 (6 bases). The V end lost 6 bases, the J end lost 6 bases, and 14 bases lay between the germline ends. The germline V gene has CDR1 KGHSH and CDR2 LQKENI. The CDR3 is 13 residues long. CDR3 DNA: TGTGCCAGCTCGCTAGGACAGTCGGCTGAAGCTTTCTTT. Amino acids: CASSLGQSAEAFF.

The rearrangement joins TRBV28 to TRBJ2-1, with 7 positions matching TRBD2. The CDR3 is 15 residues long. Per germline, CDR1 MDHEN and CDR2 SYDVKM. The junction had 4 bases not matched to a gene; V was cut back by 2 bases and J by 3 bases. The CDR3: CASSLLAVYYNEQFF. The CDR3 region has the DNA TGTGCCAGCAGTTTACTAGCGGTTTACTACAATGAGCAGTTCTTC.

This clone was seen a single time. The chain joins TRBV24-1 to TRBJ2-2, with TRBD1 identical over 7 bases. V gave up 0 bases and J gave up 7 bases; unmatched junction bases: 7. CDR3 length: 16 residues. From germline, CDR1 is KGHDR and CDR2 SFDVKD. The CDR3 DNA reads as TGTGCCACCAGTGATTTGCTCACAGGGGTTGGCGGGGAGCTGTTTTTT. It yields the protein CATSDLLTGVGGELFF.

CDR3 amino acids: CASSVEAGISEQYF. The CDR3 coding sequence is TGTGCCAGCAGCGTAGAGGCAGGGATAAGCGAGCAGTACTTC. The chain joins TRBV9 to TRBJ2-7; a weak D match, TRBD1 (5 bases). Looked up from germline, CDR1 is SGDLS and CDR2 is YYNGEE. Trimming cost V 0 bases and J 6 bases, with 13 bases left between them. The CDR3 length is 14 residues.

This chain joins TRBV5-8 and TRBJ2-7; 7 bases match TRBD1. The CDR3 covers 14 residues. V shed 4 bases and J 3 bases; nucleotides not matched to a gene: 7. Per germline, CDR1 SGHTS and CDR2 YDEGEE. DNA of the CDR3: TGTGCCAGCAGCCCACTCCGGGACAGCTACGAGCAGTACTTC. It yields the protein CASSPLRDSYEQYF.

Points on this clone: A much larger clone lies a single base off, so this may be a read error. Other DNA sequences in this sample translate to the same CDR3. The chain links TRBV7-3 to TRBJ2-3, with TRBD1 as a possible D gene (6 bases). V was clipped by 3 bases and J by 3 bases, with 7 bases between them. Per germline, CDR1 SGHTA and CDR2 FQGTGA. The CDR3 covers 13 residues. The CDR3 here is CASSFQGTDTQYF. The CDR3 DNA follows: TGTGCCAGCAGCTTTCAGGGGACAGATACGCAGTATTTT.

In nucleotides, the CDR3 is TGTGCCAGCAGCGAAACAGGGGGCACTGAAGCTTTCTTT. It is translated as CASSETGGTEAFF. The chain joins TRBV3-1 (or the pseudogene TRBV3-2) to TRBJ1-1; 8 nucleotides line up with TRBD1. Germline V gene sequence: CDR1 LGHDT, CDR2 YNNKEL (reference sequence). With V trimmed by 5 bases and J by 4 bases, 3 bases remained unmatched. This CDR3 has 13 amino acids.

This chain connects TRBV27 to TRBJ1-4; D may be TRBD1 (6 bases). This CDR3 spans 14 amino acids. V lost 5 bases, J lost 5 bases, and 12 bases lay in between. Germline CDR1 is MNHEY and CDR2 is SMNVEV (reference sequence). The CDR3 coding sequence is TGTGCCAGCAGTCCTCTTACAGGGAATGAAAAACTGTTTTTT. Translated: CASSPLTGNEKLFF.

The chain employs TRBV5-4 and TRBJ2-3, with 7 bases aligning to TRBD2. The CDR3 has 14 amino acids. V was clipped by 4 bases and J by 5 bases; unmatched bases: 7. Germline values: CDR1 SGHNT, CDR2 YYREEE (reference sequence). The CDR3 reads CASSRSGAEDTQYF. The CDR3 region has the DNA TGTGCCAGCAGCCGGAGCGGGGCGGAAGATACGCAGTATTTT.

A few counts support this clone. The rearrangement joins TRBV27 to TRBJ2-5; the D gene is possibly TRBD2 (5 bases). In germline, CDR1 is MNHEY, CDR2 SMNVEV (reference sequence). The CDR3 runs to 12 residues. Trimming left V 3 bases short and J 7 bases short, with 9 bases between. This CDR3 is CASSLPGRTQYF. The CDR3 DNA sequence: TGTGCCAGCAGTTTGCCGGGGAGGACCCAGTACTTC.

This clone was found many times. The genes are TRBV28 and TRBJ2-2, with D possibly matching TRBD2 (6 bases). The germline V gene encodes CDR1 MDHEN and CDR2 SYDVKM. The V and J ends lost 8 bases and 0 bases respectively, with 19 bases between them. The CDR3 sequence is 17 residues long. This CDR3 reads CASGPIAELSNTGELFF. The CDR3 region has the DNA TGTGCCAGCGGACCTATAGCGGAACTATCGAACACCGGGGAGCTGTTTTTT.

This clone was detected only once. The chain is built from TRBV6-5 and TRBJ2-3, with 11 bases fitting TRBD2. CDR3 length: 14 amino acids. Germline loops: CDR1 MNHEY, CDR2 SVGAGI. The V and J ends lost 5 bases and 3 bases, in that order; junction bases with no gene match: 1. The DNA for the CDR3 is TGTGCCAGCAGTACTAGCGGGGGTACAGATACGCAGTATTTT. It codes for CASSTSGGTDTQYF.

The chain employs TRBV3-1 (or the pseudogene TRBV3-2) and TRBJ1-1; TRBD1 aligns across 11 bases. There are 14 residues in the CDR3. Germline CDR1 and CDR2: LGHDT and YNNKEL (reference sequence). The V and J ends lost 3 bases and 5 bases, in that order; junction bases with no gene match: 2. As DNA, the CDR3 is TGTGCCAGCAGCCACTGGGACAGGGGGACTGAAGCTTTCTTT. Protein product: CASSHWDRGTEAFF.

The J gene is TRBJ2-3, the V gene TRBV5-4; TRBD2 matches 12 bases. This CDR3 contains 16 residues. Trimming took 4 bases from V and 0 from J; bases not matched to a gene: 3. In germline, CDR1 is SGHNT, CDR2 YYREEE (reference sequence). CDR3 coding DNA: TGTGCCAGCAGCGGTACTAGCGGGGGGAGCACAGATACGCAGTATTTT. As protein: CASSGTSGGSTDTQYF.

The rearrangement uses TRBV28 and TRBJ2-1, with D perhaps matching TRBD2 (5 bases). CDR3 length: 12 residues. Between the trimmed V and J ends, which lost 4 bases and 10 bases, there was a span of 11 bases. From germline, CDR1 is MDHEN and CDR2 SYDVKM. CDR3 sequence: CASSSGMSEQFF. CDR3 bases: TGTGCCAGCAGTTCGGGGATGTCGGAGCAGTTCTTC.

V gene TRBV12-5 combines with J gene TRBJ1-2; 12 nucleotides match TRBD1. CDR3 length equals 17 residues. V was pared by 0 bases and J by 5 bases, with 7 bases of the junction left unmatched. In germline, CDR1 is LGHNT, CDR2 FRNRAP. Here the CDR3 reads CASGLVRGQGAIYGYTF. The DNA for the CDR3 is TGTGCTAGTGGTTTGGTTAGGGGACAGGGGGCCATTTATGGCTACACCTTC. Full variable domain (remainder filled in from reference TRBV12-5 and TRBJ1-2): DARVTQTPRHKVTEMGQEVTMRCQPILGHNTVFWYRQTMMQGLELLAYFRNRAPLDDSGMPKDRFSAEMPDATLATLKIQPSEPRDSAVYFCASGLVRGQGAIYGYTFGSGTRLTVV.

Worth noting for this clone: This sample includes further DNA sequences coding for the same CDR3. The V and J genes are TRBV5-1 and TRBJ1-2; 9 nucleotides agree with TRBD1. Looked up from germline, CDR1 is SGHRS and CDR2 is YFSETQ. J was trimmed by 3 bases and V by 4 bases; bases with no gene match: 7. This CDR3 contains 15 residues. In DNA, the CDR3 is TGCGCCAGCAGCCCTACAGGGGGCCCCGACTATGGCTACACCTTC. Encoded protein: CASSPTGGPDYGYTF. The whole variable domain, remainder taken from reference TRBV5-1 and TRBJ1-2, is KAGVTQTPRYLIKTRGQQVTLSCSPISGHRSVSWYQQTPGQGLQFLFEYFSETQRNKGNFPGRFSGRQFSNSRSEMNVSTLELGDSALYLCASSPTGGPDYGYTFGSGTRLTVV.

The V gene is TRBV5-6, the J gene TRBJ2-6; no clear D. This CDR3 spans 14 amino acids. Trimming left V 1 base short and J 4 bases short, with 6 bases between. The V gene's germline CDR1 is SGHDT and CDR2 YYEEEE. The CDR3, as DNA: TGTGCCAGCAGCTTGCGCGCGGGGGCCAACGTCCTGACTTTC. Its translation is CASSLRAGANVLTF.

This chain links TRBV10-3 with TRBJ1-2, with TRBD1 identical over 10 bases. Germline CDR1 reads ENHRY; CDR2 reads SYGVKD. V gave up 6 bases and J gave up 5 bases; unmatched junction bases: 6. CDR3 length: 14 residues. Here the CDR3 DNA reads TGTGCCATCAGCGGGACAGGGGAAAAGTATGGCTACACCTTC. Translating gives CAISGTGEKYGYTF.

This rearrangement joins TRBV10-2 to TRBJ1-2; 7 nucleotides line up with TRBD1. This CDR3 comprises 14 residues. Per germline, CDR1 WSHSY and CDR2 SAAADI. V lost 0 bases, J lost 8 bases, and 6 bases stayed unmatched. CDR3 sequence: CASSESTGMGGYTF. CDR3 coding DNA: TGCGCCAGCAGTGAGTCGACAGGGATGGGCGGCTACACCTTC.

This clone has just one count. The chain couples TRBV5-8 to TRBJ1-6; 8 bases match TRBD1. V lost 4 bases to trimming and J lost 8 bases; unmatched junction nucleotides: 2. The CDR3 is 13 residues long. CDR1 is SGHTS, CDR2 YDEGEE, per germline. Here the CDR3 DNA reads TGTGCCAGCAGCAAGGACAGGGATTCACCCCTCCACTTT. Amino acids: CASSKDRDSPLHF.